The 18 T cell receptor beta chains given below trace back to one sample, sequenced in a study of T cells in Graves' hyperthyroidism and ophthalmopathy. Amplification targeted TCR beta CDR3 regions from RNA transcripts. Initially, a first-round RT-PCR of the TCR CDR3 employed the HTBI primer set. TCRdb itself ran the multiplex PCR reads through MiXCR, one entry per CDR3 protein. The sample gives around 280,000 distinct CDR3 sequences, about an eighth of which show up once; roughly 7.9% is in the top ten. The sample comprised blood. These receptors originate from a woman between 40 and 50 years old with Graves' hyperthyroidism.

This clonotype was detected ten times or more. This chain uses TRBV7-9 with TRBJ1-1, with D perhaps matching TRBD1 (5 bases). From germline, CDR1 is SEHNR and CDR2 FQNEAQ (reference sequence). CDR3 size: 13 residues. Between the trimmed V and J ends, which lost 5 bases and 7 bases, there was a span of 14 bases. CDR3 residues: CASSLGGWGEAFF. The CDR3 DNA is TGTGCCAGCAGCCTGGGGGGGTGGGGTGAAGCTTTCTTT.

In regard to this clonotype: The DNA is omitted, as the CDR3 cannot be located on it reliably, and the CDR3 follows TCRdb's listing. V gene TRBV28 combines with J gene TRBJ1-1; TRBD1, the table's D call, lacks a check against the DNA. The CDR3 spans 14 residues, counting both ends. Germline V gene sequence: CDR1 MDHEN, CDR2 SYDVKM. This chain's CDR3 is CASSSSTVYTEAFF.

On this clonotype: At one end the junction does not follow the germline gene, possibly because of a read error. Here the CDR3 DNA reads TGTGCCAGCATCCAATCATGGATAGACACTGAAGCTTTCTTT. Protein product: CASIQSWIDTEAFF. This sequence joins TRBV3-1 and TRBJ1-1; D call uncertain. The CDR3 has 14 amino acids. The V gene's germline CDR1 is LGHDT and CDR2 YNNKEL (reference sequence).

This clonotype was seen ten or more times. This chain links TRBV2 with TRBJ1-5; perhaps TRBD1 as D (5 bases). Trimming removed 4 bases at V and 4 bases at J, with 14 bases between. The CDR3 totals 15 residues. CDR1 is SNHLY and CDR2 is FYNNEI in the germline V gene. CDR3: CASSAKWTSNQPQHF. For the CDR3, the DNA is TGTGCCAGCAGTGCGAAATGGACAAGTAATCAGCCCCAGCATTTT. Variable domain in full (rest from reference TRBV2 and TRBJ1-5): EPEVTQTPSHQVTQMGQEVILRCVPISNHLYFYWYRQILGQKVEFLVSFYNNEISEKSEIFDDQFSVERPDGSNFTLKIRSTKLEDSAMYFCASSAKWTSNQPQHFGDGTRLSIL.

In this sample, this clonotype turned up many times. The chain links TRBV28 to TRBJ1-1; no clear D gene. This CDR3 spans 14 amino acids. CDR1 MDHEN and CDR2 SYDVKM come from the germline V gene. V shed 1 base and J shed 5 bases, with 11 bases lying between them. The CDR3 spells CASSLSEGGTEAFF. CDR3 bases: TGTGCCAGCAGTTTATCAGAGGGTGGAACTGAAGCTTTCTTT.

This clonotype occurred a few times. A clone one base away is much larger, so this may be a read error. This rearrangement joins TRBV18 to TRBJ1-1; D remains unclear. Trimming took 1 base from V and 0 from J, leaving 3 bases between them. The CDR3 extends over 13 amino acids. Looked up from germline, CDR1 is KGHSH and CDR2 is LQKENI. CDR3 DNA: TGTGCCAGCTCACCACGGTTGAACACTGAAGCTTTCTTT. It codes for CASSPRLNTEAFF.

This clonotype was counted many times. This chain connects TRBV20-1 to TRBJ2-7; no reliable D call. The germline V gene encodes CDR1 DFQATT and CDR2 SNEGSKA (reference sequence). This CDR3 region has 12 residues. With 6 bases removed from V and 5 bases from J, the gap between germline ends came to 14 bases. CDR3 sequence reads: CSATEQIHEQYF. The CDR3 DNA reads as TGCAGTGCCACTGAACAAATCCACGAGCAGTACTTC.

This clonotype turned up a few times. The chain has TRBV12-3 or TRBV12-4 and TRBJ2-4, with TRBD2 as a possible D gene (7 bases). The V and J ends lost 6 bases and 7 bases respectively, with 22 bases between them. The CDR3 loop spans 16 amino acids. CDR3 sequence (DNA): TGTGCCAGCAGCGCAATTGGGGGGGGGGCATGGAACATTCAGTACTTC. Amino acids: CASSAIGGGAWNIQYF.

At least ten counts were recorded for this clonotype. This rearrangement joins TRBV10-3 to TRBJ1-5, with unresolved D. Germline V lookup: CDR1 ENHRY, CDR2 SYGVKD. V was cut by 5 bases and J by 2 bases, with 10 bases left in between. The CDR3 has 14 amino acids. The CDR3 DNA is TGTGCCATCAGTCGGGATGTCGGCAATCAGCCCCAGCATTTT. This gives the protein CAISRDVGNQPQHF.

The table lists this clonotype with many counts. A junction end diverges from the germline sequence, so it may reflect a read error. The chain uses TRBV5-1 and TRBJ1-5; D remains unclear. The germline V gene has CDR1 SGHRS and CDR2 YFSETQ. The length of the CDR3 is 13 residues. The chain's CDR3 is CASSLGLNQPQHF. CDR3 DNA: TGTGCCAGCAGCTTAGGTCTCAATCAGCCCCAGCATTTT.

V gene TRBV6-2 or TRBV6-3 combines with J gene TRBJ1-4; D not resolved. This CDR3 comprises 13 residues. Trimming cost V 4 bases and J 7 bases, with 10 bases left between them. CDR1 is MNHEY and CDR2 is SVGEGT in the germline V gene. CDR3 residues: CASSFQEGEKLFF. CDR3 DNA sequence: TGTGCCAGCAGTTTCCAGGAGGGTGAAAAACTGTTTTTT.

This clonotype was observed a few times. The chain is built from TRBV7-2 and TRBJ2-6, with D unresolved. Trimming cost V 1 base and J 2 bases, with 9 bases left between them. CDR3 length: 16 amino acids. Germline loops: CDR1 SGHTA, CDR2 FQGNSA. The CDR3 region is CASSLVIRAGANVLTF. CDR3 in DNA: TGTGCCAGCAGCTTAGTTATACGGGCTGGGGCCAACGTCCTGACTTTC. Full variable domain (rest looked up from reference TRBV7-2 and TRBJ2-6): GAGVSQSPSNKVTEKGKDVELRCDPISGHTALYWYRQSLGQGLEFLIYFQGNSAPDKSGLPSDRFSAERTGGSVSTLTIQRTQQEDSAVYLCASSLVIRAGANVLTFGAGSRLTVL.

This clonotype appeared many times. A much larger clone lies one base from this, so it may be a read error. The J gene is TRBJ1-1, the V gene TRBV3-1; 9 positions match TRBD1. The V gene end was trimmed by 2 bases and the J gene end by 1 base; junction bases not matched to a gene: 2. This CDR3 contains 15 residues. Germline V gene data show CDR1 as LGHDT and CDR2 as YNNKEL (reference sequence). The CDR3 DNA follows: TGTGCCAGCAGCCAAAGGGACAGGGAGAACACTGAAGCTTTCTTT. This gives the protein CASSQRDRENTEAFF.

V usage is TRBV20-1 and J usage is TRBJ1-5; a possible D gene is TRBD1 (5 bases). V lost 0 bases, J lost 7 bases, and 19 bases lay in between. The CDR3 spans 16 residues. Per the germline V gene, CDR1 is DFQATT and CDR2 is SNEGSKA (reference sequence). The CDR3 sequence: CSARDLKGAGEQPQHF. CDR3 nucleotide sequence: TGCAGTGCTAGAGATCTGAAAGGGGCGGGAGAGCAGCCCCAGCATTTT.

Ten or more counts support this clonotype. The V call is TRBV2, the J call TRBJ2-1; 9 bases align to TRBD1. Germline V gene data show CDR1 as SNHLY and CDR2 as FYNNEI. The CDR3 has 15 amino acids. After removal of 7 bases from V and 5 bases from J, the junction contained 9 bases not matched to a gene. The CDR3 bases are TGTGCCAGCAATTTCATGGGACAGGGTAACAATGAGCAGTTCTTC. This gives the protein CASNFMGQGNNEQFF.

The V and J genes are TRBV19 and TRBJ2-3; D uncertain. V lost 8 bases and J lost 3, with 15 bases in between. CDR1 LNHDA and CDR2 SQIVND come from the germline V gene (reference sequence). The CDR3 sequence is 14 residues long. The CDR3: CASGFRGVTDTQYF. The CDR3 nucleotides are TGTGCCAGTGGGTTCCGAGGAGTGACAGATACGCAGTATTTT.

CDR3 DNA sequence: TGTCTCAGCAGTTACGAGGGGGGTAATGAAAAACTGTTTTTT. As protein: CLSSYEGGNEKLFF. V gene TRBV12-3 or TRBV12-4 combines with J gene TRBJ1-4, with TRBD1 as a possible D gene (6 bases). This CDR3 has 14 amino acids.

The sample holds many counts of this clonotype. V and J are TRBV28 and TRBJ2-5, with no clear D. This CDR3 spans 13 amino acids. CDR1 and CDR2 from the germline V gene are MDHEN and SYDVKM. V lost 6 bases, J lost 6 bases, and 14 bases lay in between. CDR3 residues: CASRQQTGKTQYF. The CDR3 DNA reads TGTGCCAGCAGACAACAGACTGGGAAGACCCAGTACTTC. Combining the CDR3 with reference TRBV28 and TRBJ2-5 gives the whole variable domain DVKVTQSSRYLVKRTGEKVFLECVQDMDHENMFWYRQDPGLGLRLIYFSYDVKMKEKGDIPEGYSVSREKKERFSLILESASTNQTSMYLCASRQQTGKTQYFGPGTRLLVL.